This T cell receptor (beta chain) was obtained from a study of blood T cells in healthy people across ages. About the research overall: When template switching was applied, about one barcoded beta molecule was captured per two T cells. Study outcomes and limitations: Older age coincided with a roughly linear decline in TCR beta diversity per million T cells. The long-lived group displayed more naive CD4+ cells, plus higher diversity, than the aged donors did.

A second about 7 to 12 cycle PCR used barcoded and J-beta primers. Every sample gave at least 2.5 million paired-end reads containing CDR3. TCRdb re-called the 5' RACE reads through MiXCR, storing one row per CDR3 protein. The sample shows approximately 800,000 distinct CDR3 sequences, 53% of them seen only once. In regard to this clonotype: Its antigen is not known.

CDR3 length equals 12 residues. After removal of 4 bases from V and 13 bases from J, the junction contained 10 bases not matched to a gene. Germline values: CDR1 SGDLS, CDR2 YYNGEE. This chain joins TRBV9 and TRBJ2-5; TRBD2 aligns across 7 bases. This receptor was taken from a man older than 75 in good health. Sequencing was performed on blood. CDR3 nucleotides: TGTGCCAGCAGCCGTGGGGGGGAACCTCCGTACTTC. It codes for CASSRGGEPPYF.